Listed below are T cell receptor beta chains from one sample, sequenced in a study of blood T cells in healthy people across ages. A single record per CDR3 protein comes from TCRdb applying MiXCR to the 5' RACE reads. The table shows about 680,000 distinct CDR3 sequences, with approximately 50% occurring only once. The sequencing sample was made of blood. Every receptor here comes from a woman in her sixties in good health. CDR3s include the opening cysteine and the closing phenylalanine or tryptophan. D genes are given only for firm matches. Only part of the rows carry a size: once, few, many, or a class if the clone is expanded.

CDR3 protein: CASSLDPGTRNTIYF; CDR3 DNA: TGTGCCAGCAGCTTAGATCCGGGAACTCGAAACACCATATATTTT; J gene: TRBJ1-3; clone size: NA; V gene: TRBV7-2; D gene: NA; CDR3 length: 15
CDR3 protein: CSAGPGETDYGYTF; CDR3 DNA: TGCAGTGCTGGACCGGGAGAGACGGACTATGGCTACACCTTC; J gene: TRBJ1-2; clone size: NA; V gene: TRBV20-1; D gene: NA; CDR3 length: 14
CDR3 protein: CASSVDWQGEDTQYF; CDR3 DNA: TGTGCCAGCAGCGTAGATTGGCAAGGGGAGGATACGCAGTATTTT; J gene: TRBJ2-3; clone size: few; V gene: TRBV9; D gene: NA; CDR3 length: 15
CDR3 protein: CASSYRRSGTRPGEQYF; CDR3 DNA: TGTGCCAGCAGTTACCGTCGGTCAGGGACTAGGCCGGGGGAGCAGTACTTC; J gene: TRBJ2-4; clone size: NA; V gene: TRBV6-5; D gene: TRBD2; CDR3 length: 17
CDR3 protein: CASSPYSGSQETQYF; CDR3 DNA: TGTGCCAGCTCACCATATAGCGGGAGCCAAGAGACCCAGTACTTC; J gene: TRBJ2-5; clone size: few; V gene: TRBV18; D gene: TRBD2; CDR3 length: 15
CDR3 protein: CASSLGGMSDTQYF; CDR3 DNA: TGCGCCAGCAGCTTGGGCGGGATGTCAGATACGCAGTATTTT; J gene: TRBJ2-3; clone size: NA; V gene: TRBV5-1; D gene: NA; CDR3 length: 14
CDR3 protein: CASRTGANSYEQYF; CDR3 DNA: TGTGCCAGCAGGACAGGGGCAAATTCCTACGAGCAGTACTTC; J gene: TRBJ2-7; clone size: NA; V gene: TRBV28; D gene: TRBD1; CDR3 length: 14
CDR3 protein: CASSSGTSYSHKGETQYF; CDR3 DNA: TGTGCCAGCAGCTCAGGGACTAGCTACAGTCACAAGGGGGAGACCCAGTACTTC; J gene: TRBJ2-5; clone size: NA; V gene: TRBV7-6; D gene: TRBD2; CDR3 length: 18
CDR3 protein: CSARGLIPAETQYF; CDR3 DNA: TGCAGTGCTAGAGGGCTGATCCCAGCGGAGACCCAGTACTTC; J gene: TRBJ2-5; clone size: NA; V gene: TRBV20-1; D gene: NA; CDR3 length: 14
CDR3 protein: CASTQGGLAGAQYF; CDR3 DNA: TGTGCCAGCACTCAGGGTGGGCTCGCCGGGGCGCAGTACTTC; J gene: TRBJ2-7; clone size: few; V gene: TRBV6-5; D gene: NA; CDR3 length: 14
CDR3 protein: CASSQDTGKGNEQFF; CDR3 DNA: TGCGCCAGCAGCCAAGATACAGGGAAGGGAAATGAGCAGTTCTTC; J gene: TRBJ2-1; clone size: NA; V gene: TRBV4-3; D gene: NA; CDR3 length: 15
CDR3 protein: CASSRGRGEAFF; CDR3 DNA: TGTGCCAGCAGCCGAGGACGGGGTGAAGCTTTCTTT; J gene: TRBJ1-1; clone size: NA; V gene: TRBV12-3/TRBV12-4; D gene: NA; CDR3 length: 12
CDR3 protein: CSAGSLGGFYNEQFF; CDR3 DNA: TGCAGTGCTGGTTCCCTAGGGGGGTTCTACAATGAGCAGTTCTTC; J gene: TRBJ2-1; clone size: NA; V gene: TRBV20-1; D gene: NA; CDR3 length: 15
CDR3 protein: CATDRDGGDEQYF; CDR3 DNA: TGTGCCACGGACCGGGACGGGGGGGATGAGCAGTACTTC; J gene: TRBJ2-4; clone size: NA; V gene: TRBV28; D gene: TRBD2; CDR3 length: 13
CDR3 protein: CASSVRGSGYTF; CDR3 DNA: TGTGCCAGCAGTGTAAGGGGAAGTGGCTACACCTTC; J gene: TRBJ1-2; clone size: NA; V gene: TRBV6-1; D gene: NA; CDR3 length: 12
CDR3 protein: CASSRRTSGSTDTQYF; CDR3 DNA: TGTGCCAGCAGCCGTCGGACTAGCGGGAGCACAGATACGCAGTATTTT; J gene: TRBJ2-3; clone size: medium-sized; V gene: TRBV3-1; D gene: TRBD2; CDR3 length: 16
CDR3 protein: CASSVGAGQFTDTQYF; CDR3 DNA: TGTGCCAGCAGCGTAGGGGCCGGACAGTTCACAGATACGCAGTATTTT; J gene: TRBJ2-3; clone size: NA; V gene: TRBV9; D gene: NA; CDR3 length: 16
CDR3 protein: CASFLGPRNYGYTF; CDR3 DNA: TGTGCCTCCTTTCTGGGGCCGCGAAACTATGGCTACACCTTC; J gene: TRBJ1-2; clone size: NA; V gene: TRBV5-6; D gene: NA; CDR3 length: 14
CDR3 protein: CASSRGFETQYF; CDR3 DNA: TGTGCCAGCAGCCGGGGGTTCGAGACCCAGTACTTC; J gene: TRBJ2-5; clone size: NA; V gene: TRBV6-6; D gene: NA; CDR3 length: 12
CDR3 protein: CASSPRPNRVLTGEQYF; CDR3 DNA: TGTGCCAGCAGTCCCCGCCCTAACAGGGTGCTAACTGGCGAGCAGTACTTC; J gene: TRBJ2-7; clone size: NA; V gene: TRBV2; D gene: NA; CDR3 length: 17
CDR3 protein: CASRKDSNYGYTF; CDR3 DNA: TGTGCCAGCAGGAAAGATTCAAACTATGGCTACACCTTC; J gene: TRBJ1-2; clone size: NA; V gene: TRBV5-6; D gene: NA; CDR3 length: 13
CDR3 protein: CASSLAGVVHEQFF; CDR3 DNA: TGTGCCAGCAGTCTAGCGGGAGTAGTCCATGAGCAGTTCTTC; J gene: TRBJ2-1; clone size: once; V gene: TRBV6-5; D gene: TRBD2; CDR3 length: 14
CDR3 protein: CASGPPAGLSYEQYF; CDR3 DNA: TGTGCCAGCGGCCCCCCAGCGGGGCTCTCCTACGAGCAGTACTTC; J gene: TRBJ2-7; clone size: NA; V gene: TRBV28; D gene: TRBD2; CDR3 length: 15
CDR3 protein: CASSPMGGSETQFF; CDR3 DNA: TGTGCCAGCAGCCCGATGGGAGGCTCGGAGACCCAGTTCTTC; J gene: TRBJ2-1; clone size: NA; V gene: TRBV9; D gene: NA; CDR3 length: 14
CDR3 protein: CASSPRDRVMFGSEQYF; CDR3 DNA: TGTGCCAGCTCACCCAGGGACAGGGTTATGTTCGGCAGCGAGCAGTACTTC; J gene: TRBJ2-7; clone size: NA; V gene: TRBV18; D gene: TRBD1; CDR3 length: 17
CDR3 protein: CASSAGTGFYEQYF; CDR3 DNA: TGTGCCAGCAGCGCCGGGACAGGTTTTTACGAGCAGTACTTC; J gene: TRBJ2-7; clone size: few; V gene: TRBV9; D gene: TRBD1; CDR3 length: 14
CDR3 protein: CSAVRRGEETQYF; CDR3 DNA: TGCAGTGCTGTGCGCAGGGGGGAAGAGACCCAGTACTTC; J gene: TRBJ2-5; clone size: NA; V gene: TRBV20-1; D gene: NA; CDR3 length: 13
CDR3 protein: CSVRIRTSTEAFF; CDR3 DNA: TGCAGCGTTCGGATTCGGACATCGACGGAAGCTTTCTTT; J gene: TRBJ1-1; clone size: few; V gene: TRBV29-1; D gene: NA; CDR3 length: 13
CDR3 protein: CSAGENNQPQHF; CDR3 DNA: TGCAGTGCCGGGGAAAACAATCAGCCCCAGCATTTT; J gene: TRBJ1-5; clone size: NA; V gene: TRBV20-1; D gene: NA; CDR3 length: 12
CDR3 protein: CASSLQGLGTDTQYF; CDR3 DNA: TGTGCCAGCAGTTTACAGGGACTGGGCACAGATACGCAGTATTTT; J gene: TRBJ2-3; clone size: few; V gene: TRBV28; D gene: NA; CDR3 length: 15
CDR3 protein: CASSVGLGQQETQYF; CDR3 DNA: TGTGCCAGCAGCGTAGGTCTCGGACAGCAAGAGACCCAGTACTTC; J gene: TRBJ2-5; clone size: NA; V gene: TRBV9; D gene: NA; CDR3 length: 15
CDR3 protein: CSASQGLNEQYF; CDR3 DNA: TGCAGTGCTAGTCAGGGGTTGAATGAGCAGTACTTC; J gene: TRBJ2-5; clone size: once; V gene: TRBV20-1; D gene: NA; CDR3 length: 12
CDR3 protein: CASTPSPEYANYEQYF; CDR3 DNA: TGTGCCAGCACCCCTTCCCCGGAGTACGCAAACTACGAGCAGTACTTC; J gene: TRBJ2-7; clone size: few; V gene: TRBV4-2; D gene: NA; CDR3 length: 16
CDR3 protein: CASSATAANYGYTF; CDR3 DNA: TGTGCCAGCAGCGCGACAGCTGCTAACTATGGCTACACCTTC; J gene: TRBJ1-2; clone size: NA; V gene: TRBV9; D gene: NA; CDR3 length: 14
CDR3 protein: CASSDGTGGALNSPLHF; CDR3 DNA: TGCGCCAGCAGCGACGGAACCGGAGGGGCTCTAAATTCACCCCTCCACTTT; J gene: TRBJ1-6; clone size: NA; V gene: TRBV5-1; D gene: NA; CDR3 length: 17
CDR3 protein: CASERVSHNSPLHF; CDR3 DNA: TGTGCCAGCGAGAGGGTCTCTCATAATTCACCCCTCCACTTT; J gene: TRBJ1-6; clone size: NA; V gene: TRBV28; D gene: NA; CDR3 length: 14
CDR3 protein: CASSTRNLVDSPLHF; CDR3 DNA: TGTGCCAGCAGTACCAGGAACCTTGTGGATTCACCCCTCCACTTT; J gene: TRBJ1-6; clone size: NA; V gene: TRBV2; D gene: NA; CDR3 length: 15
CDR3 protein: CAWSVPLRDYGYTF; CDR3 DNA: TGTGCCTGGAGTGTACCCCTAAGGGACTATGGCTACACCTTC; J gene: TRBJ1-2; clone size: NA; V gene: TRBV30; D gene: NA; CDR3 length: 14
CDR3 protein: CATSRGQGAYEQYF; CDR3 DNA: TGTGCCACCAGCAGAGGTCAGGGGGCCTACGAGCAGTACTTC; J gene: TRBJ2-7; clone size: NA; V gene: TRBV15; D gene: TRBD1; CDR3 length: 14
CDR3 protein: CASSLGETHQETQYF; CDR3 DNA: TGTGCCAGCAGCTTAGGGGAAACCCACCAAGAGACCCAGTACTTC; J gene: TRBJ2-5; clone size: few; V gene: TRBV5-8; D gene: NA; CDR3 length: 15
CDR3 protein: CASGTGGYNSPLHF; CDR3 DNA: TGTGCCAGCGGAACAGGGGGATATAATTCACCCCTCCACTTT; J gene: TRBJ1-6; clone size: many; V gene: TRBV28; D gene: TRBD1; CDR3 length: 14
CDR3 protein: CASATLRETQYF; CDR3 DNA: TGTGCCAGCGCAACCCTTCGGGAGACCCAGTACTTC; J gene: TRBJ2-5; clone size: NA; V gene: TRBV18; D gene: NA; CDR3 length: 12
CDR3 protein: CASSYNPSAIRVEQYF; CDR3 DNA: TGTGCCAGCAGTTACAACCCCTCCGCCATCCGGGTCGAGCAGTACTTC; J gene: TRBJ2-7; clone size: NA; V gene: TRBV6-2/TRBV6-3; D gene: NA; CDR3 length: 16
CDR3 protein: CASSVSGSSSGELFF; CDR3 DNA: TGTGCCAGCAGCGTGAGCGGGAGTTCCTCCGGGGAGCTGTTTTTT; J gene: TRBJ2-2; clone size: NA; V gene: TRBV9; D gene: TRBD2; CDR3 length: 15
CDR3 protein: CASSRGRGDEQYF; CDR3 DNA: TGTGCCAGCAGCCGCGGGAGGGGCGACGAGCAGTACTTC; J gene: TRBJ2-7; clone size: NA; V gene: TRBV7-2; D gene: TRBD2; CDR3 length: 13